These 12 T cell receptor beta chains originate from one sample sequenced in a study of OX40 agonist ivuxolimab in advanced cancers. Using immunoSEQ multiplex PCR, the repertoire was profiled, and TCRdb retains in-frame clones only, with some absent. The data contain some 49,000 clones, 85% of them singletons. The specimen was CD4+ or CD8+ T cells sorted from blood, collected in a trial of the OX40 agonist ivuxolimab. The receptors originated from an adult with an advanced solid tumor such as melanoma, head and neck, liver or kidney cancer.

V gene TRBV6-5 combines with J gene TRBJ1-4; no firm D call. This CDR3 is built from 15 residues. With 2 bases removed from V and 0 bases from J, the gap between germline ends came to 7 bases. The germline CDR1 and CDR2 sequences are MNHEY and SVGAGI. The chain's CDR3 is CASSYQRATNEKLFF. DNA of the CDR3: TGTGCCAGCAGTTACCAGCGGGCAACTAATGAAAAACTGTTTTTT.

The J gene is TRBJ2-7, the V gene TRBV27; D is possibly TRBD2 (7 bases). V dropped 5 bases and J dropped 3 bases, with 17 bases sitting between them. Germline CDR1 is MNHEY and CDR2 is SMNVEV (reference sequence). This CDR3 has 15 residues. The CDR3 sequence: CASSLYTGGHYEQYF. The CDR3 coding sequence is TGTGCCAGCAGTCTTTATACGGGGGGCCACTACGAGCAGTACTTC.

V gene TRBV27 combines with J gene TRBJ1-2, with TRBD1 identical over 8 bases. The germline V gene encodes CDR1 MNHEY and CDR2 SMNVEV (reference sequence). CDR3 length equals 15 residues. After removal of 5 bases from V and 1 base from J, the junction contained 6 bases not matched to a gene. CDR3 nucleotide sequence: TGTGCCAGCAGTCCAGGGACAGGCCTTAACTATGGCTACACCTTC. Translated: CASSPGTGLNYGYTF.

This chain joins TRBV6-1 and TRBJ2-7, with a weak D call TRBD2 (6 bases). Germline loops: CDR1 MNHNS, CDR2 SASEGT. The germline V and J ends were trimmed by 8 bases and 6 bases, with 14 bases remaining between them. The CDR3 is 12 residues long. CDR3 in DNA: TGTGCCAGCCGTGGAGGGGCTGCCGAGCAGTACGTC. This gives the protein CASRGGAAEQYV.

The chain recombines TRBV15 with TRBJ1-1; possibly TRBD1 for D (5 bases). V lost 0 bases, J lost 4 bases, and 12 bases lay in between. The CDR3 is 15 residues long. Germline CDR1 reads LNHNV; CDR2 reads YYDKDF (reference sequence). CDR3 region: CATSRDSVGRTEAFF. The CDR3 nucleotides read TGTGCCACCAGCAGAGATAGTGTGGGACGCACTGAAGCTTTCTTT. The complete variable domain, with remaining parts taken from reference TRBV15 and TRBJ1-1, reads DAMVIQNPRYQVTQFGKPVTLSCSQTLNHNVMYWYQQKSSQAPKLLFHYYDKDFNNEADTPDNFQSRRPNTSFCFLDIRSPGLGDTAMYLCATSRDSVGRTEAFFGQGTRLTVV.

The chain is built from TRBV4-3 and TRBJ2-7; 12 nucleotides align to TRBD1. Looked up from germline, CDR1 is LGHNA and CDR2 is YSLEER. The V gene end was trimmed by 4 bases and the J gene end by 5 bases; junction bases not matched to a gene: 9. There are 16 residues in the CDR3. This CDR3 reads CASSLDWDRGPDEQYF. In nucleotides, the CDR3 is TGCGCCAGCAGCCTAGACTGGGACAGGGGGCCGGACGAGCAGTACTTC.

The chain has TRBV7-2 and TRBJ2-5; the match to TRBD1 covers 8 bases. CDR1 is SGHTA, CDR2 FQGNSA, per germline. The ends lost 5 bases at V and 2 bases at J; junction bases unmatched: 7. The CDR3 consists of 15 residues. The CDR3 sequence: CASSERQGRQETQYF. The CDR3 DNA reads TGTGCCAGCAGCGAGAGACAGGGGAGGCAAGAGACCCAGTACTTC.

The CDR3 DNA follows: TGTGCCAGCAGTTTTGGGGCACCGAACACTGAAGCTTTCTTT. It codes for CASSFGAPNTEAFF. The rearrangement uses TRBV27 and TRBJ1-1; D is perhaps TRBD1 (5 bases). V was cut by 3 bases and J by 1 base, with 9 bases left in between. CDR3 length: 14 amino acids. CDR1 and CDR2 (germline): MNHEY, SMNVEV (reference sequence).

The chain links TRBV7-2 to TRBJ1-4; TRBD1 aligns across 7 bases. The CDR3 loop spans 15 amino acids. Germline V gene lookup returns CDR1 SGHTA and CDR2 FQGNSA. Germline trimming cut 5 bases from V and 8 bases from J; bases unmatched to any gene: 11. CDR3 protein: CASSPRDRGYEKLFF. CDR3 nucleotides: TGTGCCAGCAGCCCTAGGGACAGAGGGTACGAAAAACTGTTTTTT.

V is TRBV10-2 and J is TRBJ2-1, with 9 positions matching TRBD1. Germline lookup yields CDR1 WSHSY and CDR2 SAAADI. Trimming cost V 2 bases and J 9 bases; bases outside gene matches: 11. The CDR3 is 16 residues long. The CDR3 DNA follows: TGCGCCAGCAGTGAGACTCTGACAGGGGGGACGCCTGAGCAGTTCTTC. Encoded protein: CASSETLTGGTPEQFF.

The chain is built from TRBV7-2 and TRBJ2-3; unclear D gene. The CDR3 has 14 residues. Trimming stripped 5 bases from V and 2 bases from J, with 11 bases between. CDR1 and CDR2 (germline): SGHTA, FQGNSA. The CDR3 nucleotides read TGTGCCAGCAGCACCTGGAACCCCACAGATACGCAGTATTTT. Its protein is CASSTWNPTDTQYF.

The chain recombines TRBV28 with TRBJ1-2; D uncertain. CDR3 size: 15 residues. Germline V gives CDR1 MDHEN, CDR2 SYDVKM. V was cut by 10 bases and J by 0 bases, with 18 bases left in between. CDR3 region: CATLRSGEANYGYTF. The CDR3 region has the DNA TGTGCCACCCTCCGGTCCGGGGAAGCTAACTATGGCTACACCTTC.